These 12 T cell receptor beta chains were all obtained from the same sample, sequenced in a study of OX40 agonist ivuxolimab in advanced cancers. The assay was immunoSEQ multiplex PCR, and TCRdb's table has in-frame clones only and misses some. The sample has approximately 55,000 clones, around 86% seen once. Sequences were derived from CD4+ or CD8+ T cells sorted from blood, sampled in a trial of the OX40 agonist ivuxolimab. All receptors derive from an adult with an advanced solid tumor such as melanoma, head and neck, liver or kidney cancer.

The CDR3 spells CASSLDRNQPQHF. CDR3 nucleotides: TGTGCCAGCAGTTTGGACAGAAATCAGCCCCAGCATTTT. The genes are TRBV28 and TRBJ1-5, with a possible D match to TRBD1 (6 bases). The CDR3 extends over 13 amino acids. V lost 3 bases and J 4 bases, leaving 7 bases between the germline ends. CDR1 and CDR2 (germline): MDHEN, SYDVKM.

The chain recombines TRBV5-4 with TRBJ2-7; D may be TRBD2 (6 bases). This CDR3 comprises 15 residues. V lost 0 bases to trimming and J lost 5 bases, with 15 bases between them. Germline values: CDR1 SGHNT, CDR2 YYREEE (reference sequence). The CDR3 region has the DNA TGTGCCAGCAGCTTGGGACTAGTTGGGATCCACGAGCAGTACTTC. It is translated as CASSLGLVGIHEQYF.

J is TRBJ2-5 and V is TRBV2, with 7 bases that match TRBD2. The J call may not be correct, given that the DNA end is closer to TRBJ2-7. The CDR3 loop spans 14 amino acids. Germline-derived CDR1 and CDR2 are SNHLY and FYNNEI. CDR3 amino acids: CASTRSSGVYEQYF. Here the CDR3 DNA reads TGTGCCAGCACTAGGTCTAGCGGAGTCTACGAGCAGTACTTC.

The chain joins TRBV30 to TRBJ2-7; 7 nucleotides align to TRBD1. V gave up 2 bases and J gave up 4 bases; unmatched junction bases: 8. This CDR3 has 14 residues. Per the germline V gene, CDR1 is GTSNPN and CDR2 is SVGIG (reference sequence). CDR3 in amino acids: CAWSSGTANYEQYF. DNA of the CDR3: TGTGCCTGGAGTTCCGGGACAGCTAATTACGAGCAGTACTTC.

This chain joins TRBV30 and TRBJ2-2; D is possibly TRBD2 (6 bases). Germline-derived CDR1 and CDR2 are GTSNPN and SVGIG (reference sequence). The germline V and J ends were trimmed by 3 bases and 6 bases, with 11 bases remaining between them. The CDR3 has 13 amino acids. The CDR3 region has the DNA TGTGCCTGGAGCGGTAGGAGGGCCGGGGAGCTGTTTTTT. The encoded protein is CAWSGRRAGELFF.

This clone was picked up a small number of times. The rearrangement uses TRBV11-3 and TRBJ2-1; a weak D match, TRBD1 (5 bases). V lost 5 bases to trimming and J lost 1 base, with 12 bases between them. Germline-derived CDR1 and CDR2 are SGHNT and YENEEA. The CDR3 has 15 residues. DNA of the CDR3: TGTGCCAGCAGCCGTGGGCAGGGATCCTACAATGAGCAGTTCTTC. This translates into CASSRGQGSYNEQFF.

V and J are TRBV5-1 and TRBJ2-1; 10 bases fit TRBD2. CDR1 and CDR2 (germline): SGHRS, YFSETQ. The trim removed 4 bases at V and 4 bases at J, leaving 5 bases unmatched. This CDR3 has 15 residues. This CDR3 reads CASSPRTSGYNEQFF. The CDR3 nucleotides read TGCGCCAGCAGCCCACGGACTAGCGGATACAATGAGCAGTTCTTC.

This clone was detected a few times. V gene TRBV7-9 combines with J gene TRBJ2-1, with D hard to call. The V gene's germline CDR1 is SEHNR and CDR2 FQNEAQ (reference sequence). CDR3 size: 12 residues. V shed 3 bases and J shed 7 bases, with 7 bases lying between them. CDR3 nucleotide sequence: TGTGCCAGCAGCTTTGCCGGGAATGAGCAGTTCTTC. This codes for CASSFAGNEQFF.

The CDR3 DNA follows: TGTGCCAGCAGTTTACCCCTCAGCGGGAGTGGGGAGACCCAGTACTTC. It encodes CASSLPLSGSGETQYF. The chain employs TRBV28 and TRBJ2-5; 8 bases line up with TRBD2. The junction had 10 bases not matched to a gene; V was cut back by 2 bases and J by 5 bases. This CDR3 is 16 amino acids long. Germline V gene lookup returns CDR1 MDHEN and CDR2 SYDVKM. Using reference TRBV28 and TRBJ2-5 for the parts outside the CDR3, the full variable domain is DVKVTQSSRYLVKRTGEKVFLECVQDMDHENMFWYRQDPGLGLRLIYFSYDVKMKEKGDIPEGYSVSREKKERFSLILESASTNQTSMYLCASSLPLSGSGETQYFGPGTRLLVL.

The chain links TRBV7-3 to TRBJ2-2, with 8 bases aligning to TRBD1. The germline gives CDR1 SGHTA, CDR2 FQGTGA. CDR3 size: 16 residues. Trimming cost V 1 base and J 4 bases; bases outside gene matches: 5. The CDR3 is CASSLIGGQGTGELFF. For the CDR3, the DNA is TGTGCCAGCAGCTTAATTGGAGGACAGGGCACCGGGGAGCTGTTTTTT.

The CDR3 sequence: CASSLTGQGMHEQYF. In DNA form, the CDR3 reads TGTGCCAGCAGTTTAACGGGACAGGGGATGCACGAGCAGTACTTC. The chain carries TRBV27 and TRBJ2-7, with 10 bases lining up with TRBD1. The CDR3 loop spans 15 amino acids. Unmatched junction bases numbered 6, after V lost 2 bases and J lost 5 bases. In germline, CDR1 is MNHEY, CDR2 SMNVEV (reference sequence).

The chain couples TRBV5-4 to TRBJ2-3; no definite D call. Trimming took 1 base from V and 0 from J, leaving 9 bases between them. This CDR3 comprises 15 residues. CDR1 SGHNT and CDR2 YYREEE come from the germline V gene (reference sequence). The CDR3, as DNA: TGTGCCAGCAGCTTGTTAAGCGCCAGCACAGATACGCAGTATTTT. Protein product: CASSLLSASTDTQYF. The whole variable domain, filled in from reference TRBV5-4 and TRBJ2-3, reads ETGVTQSPTHLIKTRGQQVTLRCSSQSGHNTVSWYQQALGQGPQFIFQYYREEENGRGNFPPRFSGLQFPNYSSELNVNALELDDSALYLCASSLLSASTDTQYFGPGTRLTVL.